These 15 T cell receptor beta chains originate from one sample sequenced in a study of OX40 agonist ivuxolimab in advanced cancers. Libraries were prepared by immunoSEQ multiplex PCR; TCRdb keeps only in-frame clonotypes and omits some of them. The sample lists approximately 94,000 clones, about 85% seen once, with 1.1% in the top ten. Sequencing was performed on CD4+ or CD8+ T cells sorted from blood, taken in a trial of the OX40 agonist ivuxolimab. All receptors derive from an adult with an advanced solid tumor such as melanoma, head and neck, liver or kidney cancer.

The CDR3 bases are TGTGCCAGCAGTTTAGGACAGGGAAATGAAAAACTGTTTTTT. Protein: CASSLGQGNEKLFF. The V and J genes are TRBV28 and TRBJ1-4; 8 bases align to TRBD1. CDR1 MDHEN and CDR2 SYDVKM come from the germline V gene. The CDR3 is made up of 14 amino acids. V was pared by 2 bases and J by 5 bases, with 1 base of the junction left unmatched.

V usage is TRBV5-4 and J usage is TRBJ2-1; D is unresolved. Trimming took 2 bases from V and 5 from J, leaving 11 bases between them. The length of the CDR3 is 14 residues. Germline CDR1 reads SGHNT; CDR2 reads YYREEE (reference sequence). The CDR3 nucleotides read TGTGCCAGCAGCTTAGGTGGTATCGACAATGAGCAGTTCTTC. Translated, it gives CASSLGGIDNEQFF.

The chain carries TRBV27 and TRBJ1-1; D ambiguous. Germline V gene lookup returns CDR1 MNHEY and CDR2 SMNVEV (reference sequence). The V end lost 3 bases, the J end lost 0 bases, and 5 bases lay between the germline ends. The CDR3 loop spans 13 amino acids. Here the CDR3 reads CASSLELNTEAFF. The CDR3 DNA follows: TGTGCCAGCAGTTTGGAACTGAACACTGAAGCTTTCTTT.

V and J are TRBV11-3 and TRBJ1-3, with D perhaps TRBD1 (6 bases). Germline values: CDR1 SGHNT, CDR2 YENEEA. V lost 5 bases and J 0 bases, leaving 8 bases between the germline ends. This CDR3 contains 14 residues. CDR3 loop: CASSEDSSGNTIYF. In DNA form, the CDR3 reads TGTGCCAGCAGCGAGGACAGCTCTGGAAACACCATATATTTT.

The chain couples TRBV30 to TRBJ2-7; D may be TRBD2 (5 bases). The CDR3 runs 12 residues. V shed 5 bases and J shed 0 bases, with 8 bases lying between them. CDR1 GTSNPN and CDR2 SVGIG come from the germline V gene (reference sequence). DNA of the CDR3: TGTGCCTGGGACGGGGTCTCCTACGAGCAGTACTTC. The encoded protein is CAWDGVSYEQYF.

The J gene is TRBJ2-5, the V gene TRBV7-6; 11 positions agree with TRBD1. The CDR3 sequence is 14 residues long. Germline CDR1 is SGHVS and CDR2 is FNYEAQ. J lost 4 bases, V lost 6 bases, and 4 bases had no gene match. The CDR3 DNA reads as TGTGCCAGCAGGGGGACAGGGGGTATAGAGACCCAGTACTTC. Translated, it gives CASRGTGGIETQYF.

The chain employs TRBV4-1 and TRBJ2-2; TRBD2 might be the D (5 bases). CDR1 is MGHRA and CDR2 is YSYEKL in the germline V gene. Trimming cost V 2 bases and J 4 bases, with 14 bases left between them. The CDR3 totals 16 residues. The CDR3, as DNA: TGCGCCAGCAGCCAAATGCGGGTCCTCGTCACCGGGGAGCTGTTTTTT. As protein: CASSQMRVLVTGELFF.

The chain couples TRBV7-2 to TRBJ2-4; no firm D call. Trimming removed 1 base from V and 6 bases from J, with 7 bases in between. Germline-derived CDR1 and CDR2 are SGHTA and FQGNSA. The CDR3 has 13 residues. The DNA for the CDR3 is TGTGCCAGCAGCTTAGGAGTGGGAAACATTCAGTACTTC. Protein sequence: CASSLGVGNIQYF.

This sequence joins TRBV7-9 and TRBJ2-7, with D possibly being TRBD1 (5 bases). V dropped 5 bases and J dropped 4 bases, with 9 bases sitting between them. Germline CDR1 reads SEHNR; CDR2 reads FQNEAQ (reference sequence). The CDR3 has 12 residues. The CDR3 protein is CASSRTPYEQYF. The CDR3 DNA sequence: TGTGCCAGCAGCCGGACACCTTACGAGCAGTACTTC.

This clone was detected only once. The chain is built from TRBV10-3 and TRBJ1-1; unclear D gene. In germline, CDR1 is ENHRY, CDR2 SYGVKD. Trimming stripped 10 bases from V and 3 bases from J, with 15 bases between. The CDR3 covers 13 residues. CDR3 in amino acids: CASHPQRDTEAFF. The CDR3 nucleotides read TGTGCCAGCCACCCGCAGAGGGACACTGAAGCTTTCTTT.

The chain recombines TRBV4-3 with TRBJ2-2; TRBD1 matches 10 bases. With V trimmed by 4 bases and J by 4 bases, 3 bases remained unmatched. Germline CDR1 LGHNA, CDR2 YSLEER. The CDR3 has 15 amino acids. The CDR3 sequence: CASSLGQGSTGELFF. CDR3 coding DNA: TGCGCCAGCAGCCTGGGACAGGGGAGCACCGGGGAGCTGTTTTTT.

The CDR3 DNA reads as TGTGCCATCAGTGTAGACACCTCTGGAAACACCATATATTTT. Translation gives CAISVDTSGNTIYF. The rearrangement joins TRBV10-3 to TRBJ1-3, with D unclear. The V end lost 4 bases, the J end lost 0 bases, and 7 bases lay between the germline ends. The CDR3 runs 14 residues. Germline CDR1 is ENHRY and CDR2 is SYGVKD.

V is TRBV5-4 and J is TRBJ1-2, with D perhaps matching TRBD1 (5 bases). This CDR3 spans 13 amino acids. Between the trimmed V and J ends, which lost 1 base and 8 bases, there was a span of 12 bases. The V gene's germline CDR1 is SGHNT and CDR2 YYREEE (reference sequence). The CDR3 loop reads CASSLLDKGGYTF. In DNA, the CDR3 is TGTGCCAGCAGCTTGCTTGATAAGGGGGGCTACACCTTC.

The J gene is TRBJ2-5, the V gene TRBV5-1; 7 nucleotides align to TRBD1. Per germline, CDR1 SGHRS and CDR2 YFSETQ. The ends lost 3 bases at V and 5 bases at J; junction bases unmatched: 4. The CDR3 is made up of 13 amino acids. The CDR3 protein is CASSSDRVETQYF. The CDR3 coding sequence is TGCGCCAGCAGCTCCGACAGGGTTGAGACCCAGTACTTC. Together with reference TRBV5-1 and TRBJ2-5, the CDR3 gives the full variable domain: KAGVTQTPRYLIKTRGQQVTLSCSPISGHRSVSWYQQTPGQGLQFLFEYFSETQRNKGNFPGRFSGRQFSNSRSEMNVSTLELGDSALYLCASSSDRVETQYFGPGTRLLVL.

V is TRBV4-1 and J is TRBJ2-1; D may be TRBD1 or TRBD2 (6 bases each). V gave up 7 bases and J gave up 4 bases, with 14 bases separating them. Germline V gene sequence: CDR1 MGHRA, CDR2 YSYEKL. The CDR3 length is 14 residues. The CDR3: CASTEGGAYNEQFF. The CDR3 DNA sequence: TGCGCCAGCACCGAGGGGGGAGCATACAATGAGCAGTTCTTC.